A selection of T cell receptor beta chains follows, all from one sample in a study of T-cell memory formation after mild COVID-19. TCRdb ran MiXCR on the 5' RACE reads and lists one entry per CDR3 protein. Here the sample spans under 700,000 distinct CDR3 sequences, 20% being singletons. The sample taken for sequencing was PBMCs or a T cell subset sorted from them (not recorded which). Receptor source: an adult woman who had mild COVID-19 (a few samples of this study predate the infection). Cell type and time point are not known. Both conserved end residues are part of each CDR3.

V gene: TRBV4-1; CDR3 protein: CASSQDYGRNSPLHF
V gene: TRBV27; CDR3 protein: CASSLSGGPGYTF
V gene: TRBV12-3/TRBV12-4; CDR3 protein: CASSFVVIGELFF
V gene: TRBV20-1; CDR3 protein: CSAIWLSGELFF
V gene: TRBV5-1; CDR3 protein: CASSSAGLAGGRTDTQYF
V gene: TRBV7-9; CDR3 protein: CASSLAGRRHYGYTF
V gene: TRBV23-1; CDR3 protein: CASRQSSTDTQYF
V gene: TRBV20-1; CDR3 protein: CSAPKLAGGVETQYF
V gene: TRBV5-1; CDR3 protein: CASSLVTGTGANVLTF
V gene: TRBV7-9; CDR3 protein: CASSLAQGSGRNEQFF
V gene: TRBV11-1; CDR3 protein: CASSLSSVGWAYEQYF
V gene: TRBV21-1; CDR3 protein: CASIRSEAFF
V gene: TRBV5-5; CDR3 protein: CASSSWGIAADTQYF
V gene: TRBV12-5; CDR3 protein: CASGSGGYEQYF
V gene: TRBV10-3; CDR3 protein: CAITPGQGRSPLHF
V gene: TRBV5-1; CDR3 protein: CASRRDNNEQFF
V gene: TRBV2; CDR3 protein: CASSPPLNF
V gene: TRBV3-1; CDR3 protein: CASCSQSLITGPGELFF
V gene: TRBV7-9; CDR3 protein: CASSPAAYQETQYF
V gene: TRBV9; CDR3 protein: CASSAGLGGYEQYF
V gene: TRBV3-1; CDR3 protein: CASSPWDRATYEQYF
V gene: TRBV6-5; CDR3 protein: CASSYSGISGANVLTF
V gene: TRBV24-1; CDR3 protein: CATRRSGGSATQYF
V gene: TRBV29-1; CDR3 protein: CSAGGGGSGNTIYF
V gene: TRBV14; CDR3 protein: CASSQVIGDKNIQYF
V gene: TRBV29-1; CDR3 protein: CSARDSRPGTEAFF
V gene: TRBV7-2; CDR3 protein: CASSFGLAGRYNEQFF
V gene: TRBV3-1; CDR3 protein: CASSQDTNVGYGYTF
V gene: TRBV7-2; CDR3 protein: CASSLSRDRSYGYTF
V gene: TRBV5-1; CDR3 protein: CARTGGNEQFF
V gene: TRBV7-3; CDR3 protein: CASSSANEGRKHF
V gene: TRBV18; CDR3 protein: CASSPPDRGGEQYF
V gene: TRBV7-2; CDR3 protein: CASNVIAGGLDTQYF
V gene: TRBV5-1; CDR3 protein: CASSPRGGLGDQPQHF
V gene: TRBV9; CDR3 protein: CASSANPGTDAQYF
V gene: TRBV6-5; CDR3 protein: CASRVDTRGEQYF
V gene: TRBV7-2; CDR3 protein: CASSLKRGPDYEQYF
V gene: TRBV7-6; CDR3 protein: CASSLEAGYRMVGEQYF
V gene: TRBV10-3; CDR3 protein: CAISEGRGQETQYF
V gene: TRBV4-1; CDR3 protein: CASSRILTGANEQYF
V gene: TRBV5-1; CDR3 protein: CASSSTTEAFF
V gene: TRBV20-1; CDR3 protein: CSAPAGGLADTEAFF
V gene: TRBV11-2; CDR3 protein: CASSHRDPRDTQYF
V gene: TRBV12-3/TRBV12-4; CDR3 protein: CASSLVLNTIYF
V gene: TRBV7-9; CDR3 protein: CASSKSGGTTYEQYF
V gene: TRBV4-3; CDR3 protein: CASSQATAGGEQYF
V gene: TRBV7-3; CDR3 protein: CASSPGTGAYGYTF
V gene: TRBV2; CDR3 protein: CASRVREAVGGEQFF
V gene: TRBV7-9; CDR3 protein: CASSLSVSNTEAFF
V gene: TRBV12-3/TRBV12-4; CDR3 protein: CATARSNEKLFF
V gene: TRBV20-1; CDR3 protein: CSAPNAGHSTDTQYF
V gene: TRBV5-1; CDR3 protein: CASSPSSTSGSGRRSDTQYF
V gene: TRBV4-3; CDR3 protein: CASSQDYGLREQYF
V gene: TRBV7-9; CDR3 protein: CASSLARQSGDSNEKLFF
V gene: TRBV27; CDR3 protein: CASSLSGGVTGELFF
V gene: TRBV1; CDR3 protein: CTTMGTAYNEQFF
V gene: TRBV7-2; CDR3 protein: CASSLEAPGLAGVADTQYF
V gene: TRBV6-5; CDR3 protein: CASSYTSRAGGTGELFF
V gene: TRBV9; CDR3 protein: CASNRAGDPYEQYF